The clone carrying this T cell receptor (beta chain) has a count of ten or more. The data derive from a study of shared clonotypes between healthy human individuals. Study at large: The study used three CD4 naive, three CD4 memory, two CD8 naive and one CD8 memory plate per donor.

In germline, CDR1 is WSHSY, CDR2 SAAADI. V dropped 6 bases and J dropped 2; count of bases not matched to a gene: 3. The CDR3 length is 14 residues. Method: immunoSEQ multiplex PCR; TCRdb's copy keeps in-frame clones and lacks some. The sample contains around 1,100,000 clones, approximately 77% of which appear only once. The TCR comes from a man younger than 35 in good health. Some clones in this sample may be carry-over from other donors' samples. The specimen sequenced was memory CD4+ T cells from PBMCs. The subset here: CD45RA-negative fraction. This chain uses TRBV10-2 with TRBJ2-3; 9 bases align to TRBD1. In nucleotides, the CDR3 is TGCGCCAGCAGGACAGGGGGTGACACAGATACGCAGTATTTT. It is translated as CASRTGGDTDTQYF.